What follows are 9 T cell receptor beta chains derived from one specimen sequenced in a study of T cells after yellow fever vaccination. A single record per CDR3 protein comes from TCRdb applying MiXCR to the 5' RACE reads. The repertoire holds 40,000 or so distinct CDR3 sequences, with roughly 7% as singletons. The material sequenced was CD8+ T cells not binding an NS4B(214-222) dextramer, sorted from PBMCs, taken 45 days after the yellow fever booster vaccination. These receptors came from a young man who received the YFV17D yellow fever vaccine.

The table lists this clonotype with many counts. The genes are TRBV6-5 and TRBJ2-1; 11 bases are a match to TRBD2. Germline V gene data show CDR1 as MNHEY and CDR2 as SVGAGI. With 4 bases clipped from V and 9 bases from J, the junction kept 8 bases outside the gene matches. CDR3 length: 15 amino acids. This CDR3 reads CASSLAGGPPLEQFF. The CDR3 bases are TGTGCCAGCAGTTTAGCGGGAGGGCCCCCCCTTGAGCAGTTCTTC.

There are many counts of this clonotype. This chain connects TRBV18 to TRBJ2-1; D possibly uses TRBD1 or TRBD2 (5 bases each). V lost 6 bases, J lost 7 bases, and 10 bases lay in between. In germline, CDR1 is KGHSH, CDR2 LQKENI. The CDR3 is made up of 12 amino acids. As DNA, the CDR3 is TGTGCCAGCTCTCGGGGCTCTAATGAGCAGTTCTTC. Translation: CASSRGSNEQFF.

This clonotype was detected many times. The J gene is TRBJ2-1, the V gene TRBV6-2 or TRBV6-3, with 8 nucleotides matching TRBD2. The CDR3 extends over 14 amino acids. In germline, CDR1 is MNHEY, CDR2 SVGEGT. After removal of 3 bases from V and 2 bases from J, the junction contained 0 bases not matched to a gene. The DNA of the CDR3 is TGTGCCAGCAGTTATAGCGGGACCTACAATGAGCAGTTCTTC. This codes for CASSYSGTYNEQFF.

This clonotype was seen many times. The rearrangement links TRBV29-1 to TRBJ2-2; D remains ambiguous. Trimming removed 5 bases from V and 6 bases from J, with 7 bases in between. The CDR3 runs 11 residues. From germline, CDR1 is SQVTM and CDR2 ANQGSEA. The CDR3 DNA follows: TGCAGCGTTTCCTTAGCCGGGGAGCTGTTTTTT. Translating gives CSVSLAGELFF.

The table lists this clonotype with many counts. The chain combines TRBV20-1 with TRBJ2-3; the match to TRBD2 covers 7 bases. CDR1 is DFQATT and CDR2 is SNEGSKA in the germline V gene (reference sequence). Trimming at V came to 3 bases and at J to 2 bases, leaving 5 bases not matched to a gene. The length of the CDR3 is 14 residues. The DNA of the CDR3 is TGCAGTGCTAGTCTAGCGGAAGTCACAGATACGCAGTATTTT. This encodes CSASLAEVTDTQYF.

This clonotype was seen a few times. This chain uses TRBV7-2 with TRBJ2-3; D gene uncertain. V lost 2 bases and J 4 bases, leaving 10 bases between the germline ends. The CDR3 covers 14 residues. Germline CDR1 reads SGHTA; CDR2 reads FQGNSA. The chain's CDR3 is CASSLLVGPDTQYF. CDR3 bases: TGTGCCAGCAGCTTACTAGTAGGCCCAGATACGCAGTATTTT.

In its sample, this clonotype was seen many times. Here the CDR3 DNA reads TGTGCCACCAGCGGAGCGAGAGTCGGGGACACTGAAGCTTTCTTT. Its translation is CATSGARVGDTEAFF. This rearrangement joins TRBV15 to TRBJ1-1; D not certain. V gave up 5 bases and J gave up 3 bases, with 16 bases separating them. In germline, CDR1 is LNHNV, CDR2 YYDKDF (reference sequence). This CDR3 contains 15 residues.

This clonotype was observed many times. The chain uses TRBV6-2 or TRBV6-3 and TRBJ2-1; possibly TRBD2 for D (5 bases). Germline-derived CDR1 and CDR2 are MNHEY and SVGEGT. The V gene lost 8 bases and the J gene lost 15 bases, with 11 bases spanning the gap. This CDR3 is built from 9 residues. CDR3 bases: TGTGCCAGCGGGGAGTGGCCGTTCTTC. Its translation is CASGEWPFF.

This clonotype has a count of ten or more. The chain employs TRBV7-2 and TRBJ2-5; a possible D gene is TRBD2 (6 bases). The CDR3 is 16 residues long. The V and J ends lost 1 base and 0 bases respectively, with 12 bases between them. Germline CDR1 is SGHTA and CDR2 is FQGNSA. The CDR3 here is CASSLGAGLYQETQYF. The DNA for the CDR3 is TGTGCCAGCAGCTTAGGTGCGGGACTGTACCAAGAGACCCAGTACTTC. The variable domain in full, with the rest retrieved from reference TRBV7-2 and TRBJ2-5, is GAGVSQSPSNKVTEKGKDVELRCDPISGHTALYWYRQSLGQGLEFLIYFQGNSAPDKSGLPSDRFSAERTGGSVSTLTIQRTQQEDSAVYLCASSLGAGLYQETQYFGPGTRLLVL.